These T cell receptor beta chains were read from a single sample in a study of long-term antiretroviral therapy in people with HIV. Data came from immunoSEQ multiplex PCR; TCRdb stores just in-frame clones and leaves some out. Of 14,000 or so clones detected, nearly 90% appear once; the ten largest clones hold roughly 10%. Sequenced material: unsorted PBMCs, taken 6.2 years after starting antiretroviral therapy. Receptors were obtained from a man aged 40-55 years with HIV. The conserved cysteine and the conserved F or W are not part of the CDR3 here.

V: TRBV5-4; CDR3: ASSLGAGFSYEQY
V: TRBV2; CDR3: ASSEQGMNEQF
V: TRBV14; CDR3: ASSQAYEQY
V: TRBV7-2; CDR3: ASSLTWLAGTSDTQY
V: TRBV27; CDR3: ASSLSGFSYNEQF
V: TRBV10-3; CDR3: AISPGQAYEQY
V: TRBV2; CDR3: ASSRTDSNQPQH
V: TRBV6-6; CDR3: ASSAANEQF
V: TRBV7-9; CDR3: ASSFSALGGNTIY
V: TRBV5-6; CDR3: ASSFGDTETQY
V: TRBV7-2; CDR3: ASSPNGAGGYGYT
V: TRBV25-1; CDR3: ASSAPTSGRSNEQF
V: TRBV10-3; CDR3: AISPKQGLGAGANVLT
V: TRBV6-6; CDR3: ASTWAEPYNEQF
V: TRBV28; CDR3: ASSLLSGQVQY
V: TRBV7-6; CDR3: ASSSLGAQGY
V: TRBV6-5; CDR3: ASSLGPIRDGYT
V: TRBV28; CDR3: ASRTGAEYTEAF
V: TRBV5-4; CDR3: ASKGGGSVQETQY
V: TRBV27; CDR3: ASSRTSGSYNEQF
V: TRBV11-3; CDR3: ASSWTVNTEAF
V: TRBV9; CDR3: ASSSQGLLGGKLF
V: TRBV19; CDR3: ASRGQGNTGELF
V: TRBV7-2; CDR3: ASSRDRTSTNEKLF